One T cell receptor beta chain is described in this entry. This sample is part of a study of blood T cell repertoires in COVID-19. All enrollees were roughly 18 to 90 years old and from fewer than 25 US areas. Allocation to cohorts depended on clinical history reported by the participants. Among Cohort 3 donors, those recovered had two negative PCRs, clearance, or symptom resolution. V lost 1 base to trimming and J lost 6 bases, with 15 bases between them. CDR3 length: 14 amino acids. Germline V CDR1 and CDR2: SQVTM, ANQGSEA. How the authors handled the data: Reference gene primer amplification gave estimated nucleated cell counts. Data came from immunoSEQ multiplex PCR; TCRdb stores just in-frame clones and leaves some out. The DNA gave D and trimming, while V, J and clone size come from that table. The table shows approximately 490,000 clones, with around 90% occurring only once.

J is TRBJ1-1 and V is TRBV29-1; D is perhaps TRBD1 (5 bases). Sequenced: PBMCs or T cells enriched from blood (not recorded which). This clonotype originated in a woman younger than 35 who had recovered from COVID-19. CDR3 sequence (DNA): TGCAGCGTTGAAGGTCGGGGGAGTAAGGCTGAAGCTTTCTTT. Residues: CSVEGRGSKAEAFF.